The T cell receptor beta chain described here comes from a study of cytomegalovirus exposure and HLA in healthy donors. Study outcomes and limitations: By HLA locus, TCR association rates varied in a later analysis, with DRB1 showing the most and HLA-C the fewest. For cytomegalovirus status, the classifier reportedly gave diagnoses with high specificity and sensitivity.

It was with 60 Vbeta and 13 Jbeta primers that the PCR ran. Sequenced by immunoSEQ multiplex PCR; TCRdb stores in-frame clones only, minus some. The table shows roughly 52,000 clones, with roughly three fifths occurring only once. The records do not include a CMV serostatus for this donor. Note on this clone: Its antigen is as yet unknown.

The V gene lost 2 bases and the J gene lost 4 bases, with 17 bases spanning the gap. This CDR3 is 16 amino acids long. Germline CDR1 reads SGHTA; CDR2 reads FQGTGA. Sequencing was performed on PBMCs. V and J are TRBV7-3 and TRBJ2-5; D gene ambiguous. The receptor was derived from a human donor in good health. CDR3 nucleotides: TGTGCCAGCAGCTTACGAGGCAAAACCCCGGTAGAGACCCAGTACTTC. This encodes CASSLRGKTPVETQYF.